The 8 T cell receptor beta chains reported below all come from one sample, sequenced in a study of blood T cells in healthy people across ages. A J-beta primer mix and a sample-barcoded 5' primer were used in a second PCR of about 7 to 12 cycles. Each CDR3 protein gets one entry after TCRdb re-called the 5' RACE reads with MiXCR. The data contain 800,000 to 1,300,000 distinct CDR3 sequences, less than 25% of them seen just once; the ten biggest clones take up 0.75%. These data also formed part of another study, on T cells of mothers and their children.

Input material: blood. These receptors all come from a girl aged 2 to 10 in good health.

The chain uses TRBV27 and TRBJ1-5, with D perhaps matching TRBD1 (5 bases). CDR3 size: 14 residues. With 3 bases removed from V and 3 bases from J, the gap between germline ends came to 9 bases. In germline, CDR1 is MNHEY, CDR2 SMNVEV (reference sequence). The CDR3 region is CASSFGADNQPQHF. CDR3 nucleotides: TGTGCCAGCAGTTTTGGGGCGGACAATCAGCCCCAGCATTTT.

In its sample, this clonotype was seen many times. V gene TRBV28 combines with J gene TRBJ2-1, with D perhaps matching TRBD2 (6 bases). The length of the CDR3 is 14 residues. The germline V and J ends were trimmed by 2 bases and 3 bases, with 8 bases remaining between them. The germline V gene encodes CDR1 MDHEN and CDR2 SYDVKM. CDR3 nucleotide sequence: TGTGCCAGCAGTTTAGCGGGGAACTACAATGAGCAGTTCTTC. This gives the protein CASSLAGNYNEQFF.

This clonotype was counted between two and nine times. CDR3 coding DNA: TGTGCCAGCAGCCAAGATGGACGGGCTAGGAGGTACGAGCAGTACTTC. It specifies CASSQDGRARRYEQYF. V and J are TRBV14 and TRBJ2-7, with D perhaps matching TRBD2 (5 bases). Germline V gene lookup returns CDR1 SGHDN and CDR2 FVKESK. V was cut by 0 bases and J by 4 bases, with 16 bases left in between. CDR3 length: 16 residues.

The rearrangement links TRBV3-1 to TRBJ2-1; 7 bases fit TRBD1. Germline V gene sequence: CDR1 LGHDT, CDR2 YNNKEL (reference sequence). Trimming removed 7 bases from V and 7 bases from J; junction bases left unmatched: 10. This CDR3 contains 14 residues. DNA for the CDR3: TGTGCCAGCACCGAACTGGGACAGACAAATGAGCAGTTCTTC. This codes for CASTELGQTNEQFF.

This clonotype came up a few times. The V and J genes are TRBV12-5 and TRBJ2-5; possibly TRBD2 for D (5 bases). The CDR3 contains 16 residues. CDR1 LGHNT and CDR2 FRNRAP come from the germline V gene. V shed 5 bases and J shed 1 base, with 17 bases lying between them. CDR3 sequence (DNA): TGTGCTAGTGGTAACACCCCTACGGGATCCCAAGAGACCCAGTACTTC. Translation gives CASGNTPTGSQETQYF.

This rearrangement joins TRBV9 to TRBJ1-1, with D possibly being TRBD1 (5 bases). Germline V gives CDR1 SGDLS, CDR2 YYNGEE. Trimming shortened V by 0 bases and J by 8 bases, and 11 bases separated the two germline ends. The CDR3 runs to 13 residues. The CDR3, as DNA: TGTGCCAGCAGCGTAGATTCTAGGGGCGAAGCTTTCTTT. Protein sequence: CASSVDSRGEAFF. Complete variable domain (other parts from reference TRBV9 and TRBJ1-1): DSGVTQTPKHLITATGQRVTLRCSPRSGDLSVYWYQQSLDQGLQFLIQYYNGEERAKGNILERFSAQQFPDLHSELNLSSLELGDSALYFCASSVDSRGEAFFGQGTRLTVV.

This clonotype was seen a single time. The chain carries TRBV3-1 and TRBJ2-5; 7 positions match TRBD2. CDR1 and CDR2 from the germline V gene are LGHDT and YNNKEL (reference sequence). There are 13 residues in the CDR3. The J segment lost 1 base and the V segment lost 8 bases, leaving 4 bases of the junction unmatched. The CDR3 loop is CASGLGPQETQYF. The CDR3 nucleotides are TGTGCCAGCGGACTAGGCCCCCAAGAGACCCAGTACTTC.

The chain recombines TRBV5-1 with TRBJ2-5, with D unresolved. The end of the DNA is better explained by TRBJ2-1, so the J call may be wrong. CDR1 is SGHRS, CDR2 YFSETQ, per germline. The CDR3 contains 15 residues. This CDR3 reads CASSLARDSINEQFF. The CDR3 region has the DNA TGCGCCAGCAGCTTGGCCCGTGACTCGATCAATGAGCAGTTCTTC.